These 13 T cell receptor beta chains were all obtained from the same sample, sequenced in a study of regulatory T cells in long-lasting Graves disease. Construction of TCR beta libraries relied on iRepertoire HTBI primers and on Arm-PCR targeting CDR3 regions. TCRdb recomputed calls from the multiplex PCR reads with MiXCR, one row per CDR3 protein. The data hold fewer than 650,000 distinct CDR3 sequences, with around 16% observed a single time. Time point defined: newly diagnosed GD, antithyroid drugs for less than 3 months. Following extraction of RNA from PBMCs, that RNA was used to make the TCR library. This sample also appeared in a second study, on T cells in Graves' hyperthyroidism and ophthalmopathy.

Sequencing was performed on peripheral blood mononuclear cells (PBMCs), taken at new diagnosis, from a patient treated with antithyroid drugs. The receptors originated from a man younger than 30 with Graves disease.

This clonotype was picked up many times. This sequence joins TRBV6-1 and TRBJ2-7; 7 bases agree with TRBD1. V was pared by 6 bases and J by 2 bases, with 10 bases of the junction left unmatched. From germline, CDR1 is MNHNS and CDR2 SASEGT. The CDR3 runs to 15 residues. CDR3: CASSSSGQATYEQYF. The DNA for the CDR3 is TGTGCCAGCAGCTCTTCCGGACAGGCCACCTACGAGCAGTACTTC.

For this clonotype: This likely came from a read error, as a far larger clone is one base away. The chain has TRBV6-1 and TRBJ2-5; D unclear. The germline CDR1 and CDR2 sequences are MNHNS and SASEGT. The CDR3 contains 11 residues. V lost 8 bases to trimming and J lost 0 bases, with 4 bases between them. The CDR3 bases are TGTGCCAGCGGCTACCAAGAGACCCAGTACTTC. This encodes CASGYQETQYF.

At least ten counts were recorded for this clonotype. This chain links TRBV7-9 with TRBJ1-2; D is possibly TRBD1 (5 bases). Germline CDR1 is SEHNR and CDR2 is FQNEAQ (reference sequence). Deletions cut 5 bases from V and 2 bases from J, with 9 bases between. The CDR3 totals 13 residues. The CDR3 region is CASSQTGNYGYTF. In DNA form, the CDR3 reads TGTGCCAGCAGCCAAACAGGAAACTATGGCTACACCTTC.

This clonotype occurred a few times. The junction departs from the called germline gene at one end, perhaps through a read error. V and J are TRBV12-3 or TRBV12-4 and TRBJ2-7; maybe TRBD2 (5 bases). The CDR3 has 13 residues. CDR3 sequence reads: CASSPGSSYERYF. Here the CDR3 DNA reads TGTGCCAGCAGCCCGGGGAGCTCCTACGAGCGGTACTTC.

There are many counts of this clonotype. The V call is TRBV7-9, the J call TRBJ1-1; TRBD1 agrees at 8 bases. This CDR3 comprises 14 residues. Germline loops: CDR1 SEHNR, CDR2 FQNEAQ (reference sequence). The V and J ends lost 6 bases and 1 base, in that order; junction bases with no gene match: 4. CDR3 nucleotides: TGTGCCAGCAGAGACCAGGGGGCGAACACTGAAGCTTTCTTT. It yields the protein CASRDQGANTEAFF.

In regard to this clonotype: The germline gene is not matched at one end of the junction; a read error may be the cause. This chain uses TRBV7-9 with TRBJ2-3; no reliable D call. The J call is doubtful: the DNA matches TRBJ2-5 better. Germline V lookup: CDR1 SEHNR, CDR2 FQNEAQ (reference sequence). The CDR3 is 12 amino acids. The CDR3 bases are TGTACCAGCAGCTCGAGTGGAGAGACCCAGTACTTC. Translating it yields CTSSSSGETQYF.

This clonotype has just a few counts. V gene TRBV27 combines with J gene TRBJ1-3, with a weak D call TRBD1 (5 bases). V was shortened by 6 bases and J by 0 bases, with 12 bases between the two germline ends. The CDR3 runs to 15 residues. Per the germline V gene, CDR1 is MNHEY and CDR2 is SMNVEV (reference sequence). CDR3 sequence reads: CASRPMGGSGNTIYF. The CDR3 coding sequence is TGTGCCAGCAGACCTATGGGGGGCTCTGGAAACACCATATATTTT.

This clonotype was seen repeatedly, ten times or more. V and J are TRBV7-9 and TRBJ2-1; D perhaps matches TRBD2 (6 bases). The germline V gene encodes CDR1 SEHNR and CDR2 FQNEAQ (reference sequence). This CDR3 spans 15 amino acids. V was clipped by 5 bases and J by 6 bases, with 17 bases between them. This CDR3 is CASSPPRLGVNEQFF. CDR3 DNA sequence: TGTGCCAGCAGCCCCCCACGACTAGGTGTCAATGAGCAGTTCTTC.

The J gene is TRBJ2-2, the V gene TRBV7-6; no clear D gene. Germline CDR1 and CDR2: SGHVS and FNYEAQ. V was trimmed by 1 base and J by 5 bases, leaving 17 bases between them. The CDR3 is made up of 17 amino acids. Here the CDR3 reads CASSLGPARRNTGELFF. For the CDR3, the DNA is TGTGCCAGCAGCTTAGGGCCTGCCAGGCGGAATACCGGGGAGCTGTTTTTT.

Ten or more counts support this clonotype. The junction does not match germline at one end; this may be a read error. The CDR3 DNA reads as TGTGCCAGCAGCCTAGCGAACTCCTACAATGAGCAGTTCTTC. Residues: CASSLANSYNEQFF. J is TRBJ2-1 and V is TRBV7-9; D possibly corresponds to TRBD2 (6 bases). The CDR3 totals 14 residues. Germline V lookup: CDR1 SEHNR, CDR2 FQNEAQ (reference sequence). The full variable domain, rest sourced from reference TRBV7-9 and TRBJ2-1, is DTGVSQNPRHKITKRGQNVTFRCDPISEHNRLYWYRQTLGQGPEFLTYFQNEAQLEKSRLLSDRFSAERPKGSFSTLEIQRTEQGDSAMYLCASSLANSYNEQFFGPGTRLTVL.

This chain joins TRBV28 and TRBJ2-1; 13 bases line up with TRBD2. The CDR3 is made up of 19 amino acids. V dropped 3 bases and J dropped 0; count of bases not matched to a gene: 8. In germline, CDR1 is MDHEN, CDR2 SYDVKM. DNA of the CDR3: TGTGCCAGCAGTTTTTTCGGGACTAGCGGGACGGGCTCCTACAATGAGCAGTTCTTC. As protein: CASSFFGTSGTGSYNEQFF. The variable domain in full, with the rest retrieved from reference TRBV28 and TRBJ2-1, is DVKVTQSSRYLVKRTGEKVFLECVQDMDHENMFWYRQDPGLGLRLIYFSYDVKMKEKGDIPEGYSVSREKKERFSLILESASTNQTSMYLCASSFFGTSGTGSYNEQFFGPGTRLTVL.

The table lists this clonotype with many counts. The chain has TRBV11-2 and TRBJ2-1; D not resolved. Germline V gene data show CDR1 as SGHAT and CDR2 as FQNNGV. V dropped 8 bases and J dropped 7 bases, with 18 bases sitting between them. The CDR3 has 14 residues. The CDR3 protein is CASSSVRAGNEQFF. Here the CDR3 DNA reads TGTGCCAGCTCCTCTGTAAGGGCCGGAAATGAGCAGTTCTTC. The full variable domain, in which reference TRBV11-2 and TRBJ2-1 provide the parts outside the CDR3, is EAGVAQSPRYKIIEKRQSVAFWCNPISGHATLYWYQQILGQGPKLLIQFQNNGVVDDSQLPKDRFSAERLKGVDSTLKIQPAKLEDSAVYLCASSSVRAGNEQFFGPGTRLTVL.

The sample holds a few counts of this clonotype. V usage is TRBV20-1 and J usage is TRBJ1-5; a weak D match, TRBD1 (6 bases). This CDR3 has 17 residues. CDR1 is DFQATT, CDR2 SNEGSKA, per germline (reference sequence). The V end lost 2 bases, the J end lost 4 bases, and 21 bases lay between the germline ends. The CDR3 loop reads CSARPRGGSPSNQPQHF. For the CDR3, the DNA is TGCAGTGCTAGACCCCGCGGGGGCTCACCCTCAAATCAGCCCCAGCATTTT.